The text below deals with one T cell receptor (beta chain). Its antigen remains unidentified. Germline CDR1 reads LNHDA; CDR2 reads SQIVND (reference sequence). Trimming took 5 bases from V and 7 from J, leaving 15 bases between them. The CDR3 is made up of 14 amino acids. CD8 cells classed as naive were CD45RO-negative and positively selected for CCR7, excluding terminally differentiated effector memory CD45RA+ cells. Recent vaccinations or acute infections were absent in the healthy HIV-negative adult donors. The data are from a study of shared clonotypes between healthy human individuals. Study-level points and caveats: Between a handful of donors, naive CD4 clonotypes were shared at a level of about 5%.

Measured with immunoSEQ multiplex PCR; TCRdb has only the in-frame clones, and not every one. The sample lists under 850,000 clones, 90% to 95% occurring once. The sequence was collected from a man under 40 in good health. V and J are TRBV19 and TRBJ2-1, with D tentatively TRBD2 (6 bases). Sequences were obtained from naive CD8+ T cells sorted from blood. The CDR3 reads CASSVSGPHNEQFF. DNA for the CDR3: TGTGCCAGTAGTGTCAGCGGGCCCCATAATGAGCAGTTCTTC.